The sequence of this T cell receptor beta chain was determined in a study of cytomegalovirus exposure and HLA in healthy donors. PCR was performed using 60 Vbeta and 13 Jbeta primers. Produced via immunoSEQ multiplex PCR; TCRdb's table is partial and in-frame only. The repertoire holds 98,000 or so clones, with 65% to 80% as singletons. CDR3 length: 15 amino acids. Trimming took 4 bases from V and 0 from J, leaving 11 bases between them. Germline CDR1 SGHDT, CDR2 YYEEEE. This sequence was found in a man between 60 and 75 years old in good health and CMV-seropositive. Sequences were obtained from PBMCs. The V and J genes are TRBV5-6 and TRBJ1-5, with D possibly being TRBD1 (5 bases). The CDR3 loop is CASSQGLYSNQPQHF. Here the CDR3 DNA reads TGTGCCAGCAGCCAGGGACTATATAGCAATCAGCCCCAGCATTTT.